The present T cell receptor (beta chain) was sequenced within a study of blood T cell repertoires in COVID-19 (dated by TCRdb to about 2020). Context from the whole study: The collaborator samples originated in the United States, Italy and Spain and spanned the acute and convalescent phases of COVID-19. The material from the prospective study consisted of cDNA or gDNA derived from T cells, B-cell-depleted T cells, or PBMCs. The dataset comprised deeply sampled blood TCRbeta repertoires from subjects exposed to, actively infected with, or recovered from COVID-19. The repertoires were released in a freely available public database intended as a resource for research on the immune response to SARS-CoV-2. Samples came from the ongoing ImmuneRACE study (first 160 participants) plus 1,254 subjects from 6 global collaborators. Nearly every sample came with metadata listing a de-identified subject ID, COVID-19 status, age in years and sex. Where available, HLA class I and class II types were obtained from metadata supplied by the sample provider rather than from assay-based typing.

Germline trimming amounts to 6 bases on V and 6 bases on J, with 8 as the count of junction bases outside the gene matches. The CDR3 holds 14 amino acids from the cysteine to the phenylalanine. This entry keeps only the CDR3 DNA: 42 bases, framed from base 1. Looking up the germline V gene (reference sequence) yields CDR1 MNHEY and CDR2 SMNVEV. A second Seattle source provided samples from volunteer blood donors who had recovered from COVID-19. Whole blood was collected in K2EDTA tubes by collaborating institutions according to the institutions' own protocols. For TCRbeta analysis, collaborators shipped samples in one of three forms: frozen whole blood, isolated PBMCs, or DNA extracted from either of those sample types. On this clone: The antigen this receptor binds is unknown. Within one base of it there is no much larger clone, and no base qualities were kept.

TCRbeta CDR3 regions were amplified from genomic DNA by means of the immunoSEQ Assay, a bias-controlled multiplex PCR. The authors' analysis ran thus. The number of nucleated cells in each sample was estimated from the amplification of reference gene primers within the assay. To quantify the absolute abundance of each unique TCRbeta CDR3 rearrangement, sequence reads were collapsed and filtered. For each sample, productive Simpson clonality was calculated by taking the square root of Simpson's diversity index across productive rearrangements. This is the immuneACCESS table as TCRdb keeps it, with only in-frame sequences that have V and J called. A part of the clones is gone; compared with another copy, unresolved V genes explain less than half, and the rest is unexplained. That table is the source of V, J and clone size, and D and trimming were worked out from the DNA. This sample lists approximately 250,000 clones; more than 65% were detected once. 2% to 2.5% of the sample goes to the ten largest clones.

Broader findings and caveats from the paper: Clinical and demographic metadata were provided uncurated, with the amount varying by source and participant.

The clonotype was recovered from a man aged 40-55 years who had recovered from COVID-19. The specimen was peripheral blood. Recombination connected TRBV27 to TRBJ1-2, and 9 junction bases match TRBD1. The DNA reads TGTGCCAGCAGCCTCGCCGGGACAGGGAATGGCTACACCTTC. Translation gives CASSLAGTGNGYTF.